Included here is one T cell receptor beta chain sequence, with context. Its specificity is not known. The entry originates in a study of OX40 agonist ivuxolimab in advanced cancers. Study overall: Dosing consisted of intravenous ivuxolimab at 0.01 to 10 mg/kg every 2 weeks. Enrolled patients in dose escalation had cancers that were hepatocellular carcinoma, melanoma, renal cell or head and neck cancer.

Notes on the study in general: Low levels of normalized T-cell clonal expansion also appeared in some nonresponders.

CDR1 and CDR2 from the germline V gene are SGHRS and YFSETQ. The V end lost 2 bases, the J end lost 0 bases, and 9 bases lay between the germline ends. The CDR3 is 14 amino acids. The table came from immunoSEQ multiplex PCR; TCRdb's copy has only in-frame clones and leaves some out. The data show over 60,000 clones, around 91% seen once. Sequences were derived from CD4+ or CD8+ T cells sorted from blood, sampled in a trial of the OX40 agonist ivuxolimab. This TCR was sampled from an adult with an advanced solid tumor such as melanoma, head and neck, liver or kidney cancer. V gene TRBV5-1 combines with J gene TRBJ2-7, with a possible D match to TRBD2 (6 bases). The CDR3 DNA reads as TGCGCCAGCAGCTTTACTAGCAGCTCCTACGAGCAGTACTTC. This codes for CASSFTSSSYEQYF.